This T cell receptor beta chain derives from a study of graft-versus-host responses after intestinal transplantation. Overall study: Every recipient had anti-thymocyte globulin induction and around three years of tacrolimus plus steroids.

Study-level results: Some GvH clones appeared in ileal mucosa or blood before recipient bone marrow.

Sequencing was performed with immunoSEQ multiplex PCR; in TCRdb, only in-frame clones are kept and a portion is missing. The sample lists 100,000 to 120,000 clones, about 94% occurring once. The CDR3 totals 13 residues. Germline V CDR1 and CDR2: SGHRS, YFSETQ. The germline V and J ends were trimmed by 7 bases and 6 bases, with 14 bases remaining between them. The count of this clone is one. Antigen unknown. The source is a human donor who received an intestinal transplant. The source was unstimulated CD8+ T cells sorted from spleen or lymph node cells, collected before intestinal transplant. The chain employs TRBV5-1 and TRBJ2-1; TRBD1 or TRBD2 may be the D gene (5 bases each). The CDR3: CASFGTLGNEQFF. CDR3 nucleotide sequence: TGCGCCAGCTTCGGGACGCTCGGCAATGAGCAGTTCTTC.